This TCR beta chain was identified during a study of Graves' ophthalmopathy and Graves' hyperthyroidism. The study, taken as a whole, reports: Discrimination between ophthalmopathy and stable hyperthyroidism by a 13-signature model showed approximately 89% sensitivity and over 70% specificity.

The germline CDR1 and CDR2 sequences are MNHEY and SVGEGT. This CDR3 is 16 amino acids long. After removal of 6 bases from V and 5 bases from J, the junction contained 15 bases not matched to a gene. This clonotype was seen at least ten times. Its specificity is unknown. Scientists amplified the TCR beta CDR3 regions from RNA transcripts. The library came from an HTBI-primed first-round RT-PCR and a second-round multiplex PCR. TCRdb independently ran MiXCR on the multiplex PCR reads; one entry per CDR3 protein. The profile shows some 520,000 distinct CDR3 sequences, 13% to 15% of them singletons. The chain couples TRBV6-2 or TRBV6-3 to TRBJ1-1; 7 bases agree with TRBD1. Sequencing was performed on blood. The sequence was collected from a woman between 25 and 40 years old with Graves' ophthalmopathy. The CDR3 region has the DNA TGTGCCAGCAGCCCCACCCTTGGACAGGCGCGTACTGAAGCTTTCTTT. Protein product: CASSPTLGQARTEAFF.